This TCR beta chain was profiled in a study of blood T cell repertoires in COVID-19 (dated by TCRdb to the early 2020s). About the investigation overall: Samples from collaborators originated in the United States, Italy and Spain and spanned both the acute and convalescent phases of COVID-19. The material from the prospective study consisted of cDNA or gDNA derived from T cells, B-cell-depleted T cells, or PBMCs. The dataset comprised deeply sampled blood TCRbeta repertoires from subjects exposed to, actively infected with, or recovered from COVID-19. A freely available public database, intended as a resource for researchers studying the immune response to SARS-CoV-2, is where the repertoires were released. The samples were drawn from the first 160 participants of the ongoing ImmuneRACE study and from under 1,500 subjects provided by 6 global collaborators. Sample metadata almost always included a de-identified subject ID, COVID-19 status, age in years and sex. HLA class I and class II types, where available, came from metadata supplied by the sample provider rather than from assay-based typing.

What the authors observed across the whole study: The quantity of clinical and demographic metadata differed by source and by participant and was supplied without curation.

Taken from the germline V gene (reference sequence), the CDR1 and CDR2 loops are SGHKS and YYEKEE. V sheds 4 bases and J sheds 3 bases, leaving 11 bases between their ends. The CDR3, cysteine through valine, is 13 amino acids long. Here the CDR3 DNA is all that survives: 39 bases in frame from base 1. TCRbeta CDR3 regions were amplified from genomic DNA using the immunoSEQ Assay, a bias-controlled multiplex PCR. The original methods were these. The number of nucleated cells in each sample was estimated by amplification of reference gene primers within the assay. Sequence reads were collapsed and filtered to measure the absolute abundance of every unique TCRbeta CDR3 rearrangement. For each sample, productive Simpson clonality was calculated as the square root of Simpson's diversity index over productive rearrangements. TCRdb retrieved this table from immuneACCESS and kept in-frame rearrangements only. Not all clones are present; in checked studies, unresolved V genes account for under half, and no reason is known for the remainder. That table supplies the V and J calls and clone size; D and trimming were determined from the DNA. This sample holds 95,000 to 100,000 clones; approximately 81% were observed only once. The top ten clones comprise around a tenth of the sample.

Whole blood was collected in K2EDTA tubes by collaborating institutions according to the institutions' own protocols. Collaborator samples were shipped for TCRbeta analysis as frozen whole blood, isolated PBMCs, or DNA extracted from either sample type. This clone was counted between two and nine times. Its antigen specificity is not known. No much larger clone is present one base from it, and per-base qualities are unavailable. The receptor was derived from a woman older than 75 with acute or convalescent COVID-19. What was sequenced was peripheral blood. Recombination linked TRBV5-5 to TRBJ2-7, with the identity of the D gene unclear. The base sequence is TGTGCCAGCAGCCAGCGTGACCTCTACGAGCAGTACGTC. The encoded protein is CASSQRDLYEQYV.